These 28 T cell receptor beta chains came from one sample sequenced in a study of blood T cell repertoires in COVID-19. TCRdb's copy holds only in-frame clones and misses some; the assay was immunoSEQ multiplex PCR. The table records around 160,000 clones, 65% to 85% of them present only once. Sequencing was done on a sample of peripheral blood. The receptors stem from a man aged 55-75 years with active or convalescent COVID-19.

The chain combines TRBV7-2 with TRBJ1-2; a possible D gene is TRBD1 (6 bases). Germline V CDR1 and CDR2: SGHTA, FQGNSA. The CDR3 extends over 14 amino acids. Trimming left V 5 bases short and J 4 bases short, with 14 bases between. In nucleotides, the CDR3 is TGTGCCAGCAGCCCCCGACAGGCGCTCTATGGCTACACCTTC. Protein: CASSPRQALYGYTF.

V is TRBV7-9 and J is TRBJ1-1; 8 bases align to TRBD1. V was pared by 1 base and J by 2 bases, with 9 bases of the junction left unmatched. CDR3 length: 17 amino acids. Germline V lookup: CDR1 SEHNR, CDR2 FQNEAQ (reference sequence). CDR3 sequence reads: CASSLGGGDRFNTEAFF. CDR3 nucleotides: TGTGCCAGCAGCTTAGGCGGGGGGGACAGGTTCAACACTGAAGCTTTCTTT.

There are a few counts of this clone. V and J are TRBV3-1 (or the pseudogene TRBV3-2) and TRBJ2-3, with D perhaps TRBD1 (6 bases). CDR1 and CDR2 (germline): LGHDT, YNNKEL (reference sequence). The CDR3 spans 13 residues. The ends were cut back, 4 bases at V and 2 bases at J, with 7 bases in the middle. CDR3 DNA sequence: TGTGCCAGCAGCCTGGGGGCCACAGATACGCAGTATTTT. Encoded protein: CASSLGATDTQYF.

The chain links TRBV23-1 to TRBJ2-7; tentative D call: TRBD1 (6 bases). TRBV23-1 is an ORF, with its function uncertain. Trimming stripped 0 bases from V and 2 bases from J, with 17 bases between. CDR3 size: 17 residues. This CDR3 reads CASSQSRTPGQPYEQYF. CDR3 coding DNA: TGCGCCAGCAGTCAATCAAGGACCCCGGGACAACCCTACGAGCAGTACTTC.

The chain is built from TRBV5-5 and TRBJ2-1; 8 positions agree with TRBD1. Per the germline V gene, CDR1 is SGHKS and CDR2 is YYEKEE (reference sequence). V shed 4 bases, J shed 5 bases, and the junction held 8 bases outside the gene matches. The CDR3 length is 15 residues. The CDR3 is CASSRGQGGHNEQFF. CDR3 in DNA: TGTGCCAGCAGCCGTGGACAGGGTGGCCACAATGAGCAGTTCTTC.

Only one count was recorded for this clone. The chain couples TRBV18 to TRBJ2-7, with D maybe TRBD1 (5 bases). CDR3 size: 14 residues. Germline CDR1 is KGHSH and CDR2 is LQKENI. Trimming stripped 3 bases from V and 5 bases from J, with 14 bases between. The CDR3 sequence: CASSPKEQVNEQYF. The CDR3 DNA reads as TGTGCCAGCTCACCCAAGGAACAGGTGAACGAGCAGTACTTC. Looking up the rest from reference TRBV18 and TRBJ2-7 gives the full variable domain: NAGVMQNPRHLVRRRGQEARLRCSPMKGHSHVYWYRQLPEEGLKFMVYLQKENIIDESGMPKERFSAEFPKEGPSILRIQQVVRGDSAAYFCASSPKEQVNEQYFGPGTRLTVT.

By frequency in the sample, this clone is medium-sized. The V and J genes are TRBV4-2 and TRBJ1-4; D is undetermined. The V end was cut by 0 bases, the J end by 5 bases, with 13 bases between. The CDR3 totals 16 residues. Germline CDR1 reads LGHNA; CDR2 reads YNFKEQ. CDR3 in DNA: TGTGCCAGCAGCCAAGATCCCGGGAGGGCAAATGAAAAACTGTTTTTT. This translates into CASSQDPGRANEKLFF.

The chain recombines TRBV30 with TRBJ1-3, with no clear D. The germline CDR1 and CDR2 sequences are GTSNPN and SVGIG (reference sequence). Between the trimmed V and J ends, which lost 3 bases and 4 bases, there was a span of 13 bases. This CDR3 region has 14 residues. The CDR3: CAWSGGISGNTIYF. In DNA form, the CDR3 reads TGTGCCTGGAGCGGAGGGATTTCGGGAAACACCATATATTTT.

This rearrangement joins TRBV7-8 to TRBJ1-1; 7 bases align to TRBD1. CDR3 length: 11 residues. Per germline, CDR1 SGHVS and CDR2 FQNEAQ. Trimming at V came to 5 bases and at J to 7 bases, leaving 1 base not matched to a gene. Here the CDR3 DNA reads TGTGCCAGCAGCCGACAGGGTGAAGCTTTCTTT. Its protein is CASSRQGEAFF.

V and J are TRBV5-4 and TRBJ2-1; weak D call: TRBD1 (6 bases). Germline V lookup: CDR1 SGHNT, CDR2 YYREEE (reference sequence). CDR3 size: 14 residues. Trimming removed 2 bases from V and 7 bases from J, with 13 bases in between. The CDR3 DNA reads TGTGCCAGCAGCTTACCCCTCCAGGGGAATGAGCAGTTCTTC. As protein: CASSLPLQGNEQFF.

This chain joins TRBV7-3 and TRBJ2-1; D is ambiguous. Germline-derived CDR1 and CDR2 are SGHTA and FQGTGA. The CDR3 extends over 14 amino acids. The V gene lost 5 bases and the J gene lost 5 bases, with 13 bases spanning the gap. Here the CDR3 DNA reads TGTGCCAGCAGCCCGTTATCGGTGCACAATGAGCAGTTCTTC. Translating it yields CASSPLSVHNEQFF.

The chain carries TRBV6-2 or TRBV6-3 and TRBJ1-3; tentatively, D is TRBD1 (6 bases). Trimming took off 2 bases at V and 0 bases at J, with 11 bases between the two ends. In germline, CDR1 is MNHEY, CDR2 SVGEGT. CDR3 length: 16 residues. Here the CDR3 reads CASSYRQASSGNTIYF. The CDR3 DNA follows: TGTGCCAGCAGTTACCGACAGGCCAGCTCTGGAAACACCATATATTTT.

The rearrangement links TRBV5-1 to TRBJ2-1, with D perhaps matching TRBD2 (5 bases). Trimming shortened V by 4 bases and J by 0 bases, and 8 bases separated the two germline ends. CDR1 and CDR2 from the germline V gene are SGHRS and YFSETQ. The CDR3 has 14 amino acids. The CDR3 DNA is TGCGCCAGCAGCCCGGGGTACTCCTACAATGAGCAGTTCTTC. Translating gives CASSPGYSYNEQFF.

This chain uses TRBV7-2 with TRBJ2-7; TRBD2 is a possible D gene (5 bases). V lost 4 bases, J lost 10 bases, and 11 bases lay in between. This CDR3 comprises 11 residues. The germline V gene encodes CDR1 SGHTA and CDR2 FQGNSA. In DNA form, the CDR3 reads TGTGCCAGCAGCTCATCGGGAATCCAGTACTTC. Protein sequence: CASSSSGIQYF.

This clone has more than one count but fewer than ten. The chain has TRBV5-4 and TRBJ2-1; TRBD2 aligns across 8 bases. V lost 3 bases and J lost 6; bases outside the gene matches: 8. CDR3 size: 15 residues. Germline CDR1 reads SGHNT; CDR2 reads YYREEE (reference sequence). CDR3 loop: CASSSKRESGNEQFF. Here the CDR3 DNA reads TGTGCCAGCAGCTCAAAGCGGGAGTCGGGCAATGAGCAGTTCTTC.

The chain employs TRBV7-8 and TRBJ2-3; perhaps TRBD2 as D (6 bases). Trimming removed 1 base from V and 2 bases from J, with 13 bases in between. Looked up from germline, CDR1 is SGHVS and CDR2 is FQNEAQ. This CDR3 has 16 residues. In DNA form, the CDR3 reads TGTGCCAGCAGCTTAGGAGTAGGGAGGTACACAGATACGCAGTATTTT. Its translation: CASSLGVGRYTDTQYF. The full variable domain, in which reference TRBV7-8 and TRBJ2-3 provide the parts outside the CDR3, is GAGVSQSPRYKVAKRGQDVALRCDPISGHVSLFWYQQALGQGPEFLTYFQNEAQLDKSGLPSDRFFAERPEGSVSTLKIQRTQQEDSAVYLCASSLGVGRYTDTQYFGPGTRLTVL.

The rearrangement joins TRBV28 to TRBJ2-1, with 8 bases that match TRBD2. The CDR3 length is 13 residues. CDR1 and CDR2 (germline): MDHEN, SYDVKM. Unmatched junction bases numbered 3, after V lost 2 bases and J lost 9 bases. CDR3 DNA: TGTGCCAGCAGTTTAACGGGGGGGCCTGAGCAGTTCTTC. It specifies CASSLTGGPEQFF. Filled out from reference TRBV28 and TRBJ2-1, the complete variable domain reads DVKVTQSSRYLVKRTGEKVFLECVQDMDHENMFWYRQDPGLGLRLIYFSYDVKMKEKGDIPEGYSVSREKKERFSLILESASTNQTSMYLCASSLTGGPEQFFGPGTRLTVL.

The chain is built from TRBV11-2 and TRBJ2-1; 8 nucleotides line up with TRBD2. Germline CDR1 and CDR2: SGHAT and FQNNGV. After removal of 1 base from V and 8 bases from J, the junction contained 4 bases not matched to a gene. The CDR3 consists of 14 residues. The CDR3 protein is CASSLGGLVHEQFF. CDR3 sequence (DNA): TGTGCCAGCAGCTTAGGGGGACTAGTTCATGAGCAGTTCTTC.

This chain links TRBV6-5 with TRBJ2-3; 7 nucleotides align to TRBD1. The V gene's germline CDR1 is MNHEY and CDR2 SVGAGI. The J segment lost 2 bases and the V segment lost 6 bases, leaving 8 bases of the junction unmatched. This CDR3 has 15 residues. As DNA, the CDR3 is TGTGCCAGCAGGCAAGGGGGCGCTCCCACAGATACGCAGTATTTT. It encodes CASRQGGAPTDTQYF.

The chain links TRBV30 to TRBJ1-1; D remains unclear. The CDR3 is 11 residues long. The germline V and J ends were trimmed by 4 bases and 3 bases, with 6 bases remaining between them. Looked up from germline, CDR1 is GTSNPN and CDR2 is SVGIG (reference sequence). CDR3 loop: CAWTSYTEAFF. The DNA for the CDR3 is TGTGCCTGGACAAGCTACACTGAAGCTTTCTTT.

The rearrangement links TRBV6-8 to TRBJ2-5; tentative D call: TRBD2 (5 bases). Germline lookup yields CDR1 MNHGY and CDR2 SAAAGT. Trimming pared 2 bases from V and 10 bases from J, leaving 14 bases between. This CDR3 has 13 residues. The CDR3 nucleotides are TGTGCCAGCAGTTACGCGCCCGGGGTGGGCCAGTACTTC. This gives the protein CASSYAPGVGQYF.

V usage is TRBV7-3 and J usage is TRBJ2-7; perhaps TRBD1 as D (6 bases). Trimming removed 5 bases from V and 6 bases from J, with 14 bases in between. This CDR3 has 13 residues. Germline values: CDR1 SGHTA, CDR2 FQGTGA. The CDR3 nucleotides are TGTGCCAGCAGCCGCGGACAGCCCAGCGAGCAGTACTTC. It is translated as CASSRGQPSEQYF.

The chain recombines TRBV28 with TRBJ2-3, with 11 bases identical to TRBD2. Germline V lookup: CDR1 MDHEN, CDR2 SYDVKM. The CDR3 has 15 residues. The junction had 9 bases not matched to a gene; V was cut back by 8 bases and J by 5 bases. The DNA for the CDR3 is TGTGCCAGCTCCGACCCCACTAGCGGGAGAGATACGCAGTATTTT. It specifies CASSDPTSGRDTQYF.

This chain links TRBV6-5 with TRBJ1-1, with 8 bases that match TRBD1. Germline V lookup: CDR1 MNHEY, CDR2 SVGAGI. After removal of 10 bases from V and 4 bases from J, the junction contained 2 bases not matched to a gene. The CDR3 loop spans 11 amino acids. DNA for the CDR3: TGTGCCACCCAGGGGGCCACTGAAGCTTTCTTT. As protein: CATQGATEAFF.

V and J are TRBV28 and TRBJ2-1, with D possibly being TRBD1 (6 bases). With 4 bases removed from V and 0 bases from J, the gap between germline ends came to 10 bases. The CDR3 contains 15 residues. From germline, CDR1 is MDHEN and CDR2 SYDVKM. CDR3 nucleotides: TGTGCCAGCAGTTCAAGGGGGACCTCCTACAATGAGCAGTTCTTC. It translates to CASSSRGTSYNEQFF.

The J gene is TRBJ2-3, the V gene TRBV5-1; the match to TRBD1 covers 9 bases. J lost 4 bases, V lost 3 bases, and 6 bases had no gene match. The CDR3 is made up of 15 amino acids. CDR1 SGHRS and CDR2 YFSETQ come from the germline V gene. In nucleotides, the CDR3 is TGCGCCAGCAGCTCACGGGACAGGGAGGCAGATACGCAGTATTTT. It yields the protein CASSSRDREADTQYF. Variable domain in full (rest from reference TRBV5-1 and TRBJ2-3): KAGVTQTPRYLIKTRGQQVTLSCSPISGHRSVSWYQQTPGQGLQFLFEYFSETQRNKGNFPGRFSGRQFSNSRSEMNVSTLELGDSALYLCASSSRDREADTQYFGPGTRLTVL.

The V and J genes are TRBV6-5 and TRBJ1-2; 7 positions agree with TRBD1. After removal of 6 bases from V and 5 bases from J, the junction contained 6 bases not matched to a gene. The CDR3 is 13 amino acids. The V gene's germline CDR1 is MNHEY and CDR2 SVGAGI. This CDR3 reads CASRDPTGYGYTF. The CDR3 DNA follows: TGTGCCAGCAGGGACCCGACAGGGTATGGCTACACCTTC.

The chain carries TRBV5-1 and TRBJ2-3, with 9 bases matching TRBD1. V shed 5 bases and J 5 bases; nucleotides not matched to a gene: 6. This CDR3 has 14 residues. Germline-derived CDR1 and CDR2 are SGHRS and YFSETQ. Written as DNA, the CDR3 is TGCGCCAGCAGTTCCGGGACAGGGCAAGATACGCAGTATTTT. It yields the protein CASSSGTGQDTQYF.